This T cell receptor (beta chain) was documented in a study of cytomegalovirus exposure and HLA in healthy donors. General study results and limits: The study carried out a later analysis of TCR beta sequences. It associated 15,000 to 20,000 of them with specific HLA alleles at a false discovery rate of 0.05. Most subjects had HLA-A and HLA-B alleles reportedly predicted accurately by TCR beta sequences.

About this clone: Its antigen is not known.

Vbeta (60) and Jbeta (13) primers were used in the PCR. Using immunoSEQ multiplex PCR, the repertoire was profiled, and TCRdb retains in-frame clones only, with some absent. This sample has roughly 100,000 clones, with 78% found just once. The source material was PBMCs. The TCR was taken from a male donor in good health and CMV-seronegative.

The CDR3 protein is CASSRQGAEETEAFF. CDR3 coding DNA: TGTGCCAGCAGTAGACAGGGGGCAGAGGAGACTGAAGCTTTCTTT. The genes are TRBV25-1 and TRBJ1-1, with 10 positions matching TRBD1. CDR3 size: 15 residues. J gave up 5 bases and V 5 bases, and 8 bases lay outside the gene matches. CDR1 is MGHDK and CDR2 is SYGVNS in the germline V gene.